This T cell receptor (beta chain) appears in the sequencing data of a study of vaccination and CD4 T cells after COVID-19. Broader study findings: Only relatively few convalescent patients were studied, and early post-infection timepoints were not analyzed.

Germline-derived CDR1 and CDR2 are DFQATT and SNEGSKA (reference sequence). This CDR3 contains 12 residues. Trimming left V 0 bases short and J 5 bases short, with 7 bases between. Treatment reported: approximately 9-day PBMC culture with coronavirus spike peptide pools or control peptides (ViraFEST assay). According to the study, CD4+ T cells from the unexposed donor were gathered ahead of the COVID-19 pandemic (2011-2018). On this clonotype: The antigen is unknown.

With the Oncomine TCR Beta short-read assay, DNA from cultured CD4+ T cells was sequenced. It was from cultured CD4+ T cells that genomic DNA was extracted. TCRdb re-analysed the PCR reads in MiXCR, keeping a single row per CDR3 protein. The sample contains about 10,000 distinct CDR3 sequences, around 40% of which appear only once. The material sequenced was CD4+ T cells from blood, cultured in vitro. This chain joins TRBV20-1 and TRBJ1-2; D ambiguous. The receptor was derived from a human donor in good health. The DNA of the CDR3 is TGCAGTGCTAGAGATCGCGGTTATGGCTACACCTTC. Its translation: CSARDRGYGYTF.